The clone carrying this TCR beta chain was counted once. The antigen remains unidentified. Per the germline V gene, CDR1 is MNHNY and CDR2 is SVGAGI (reference sequence). The CDR3 has 13 residues. With V trimmed by 5 bases and J by 6 bases, 7 bases remained unmatched. This sample is part of a study of cytomegalovirus exposure and HLA in healthy donors. General observations from the study: A few of the chains that were CMV-associated were confirmed in vitro to be specific for CMV antigens. Rarity held for most TCR sequences, but there were some public TCRs that occurred in many donors. The study labeled 150 to 200 TCR beta chains cytomegalovirus-associated. That first-cohort TCR clusters tended to co-occur in the 95 to 150 validation repertoires was found in a later analysis.

Method: immunoSEQ multiplex PCR; TCRdb's copy keeps in-frame clones and lacks some. The table includes some 140,000 clones, about 88% detected once. The source of this sequence is a man aged 18-30 years in good health and CMV-seropositive. J is TRBJ2-7 and V is TRBV6-6; 7 nucleotides align to TRBD1. The specimen sequenced was PBMCs. The CDR3, as DNA: TGTGCCAGCAGTAGCGACAGGGACCGCGAGCAGTACTTC. It yields the protein CASSSDRDREQYF.